Each of the 20 T cell receptor beta chains below was sequenced from the same sample in a study of blood T cells in healthy people across ages. With a J-beta primer mix and a sample-barcoded 5' primer, a second PCR ran about 7 to 12 cycles. Each CDR3 protein is one row after TCRdb ran MiXCR on the 5' RACE reads. The table lists about 780,000 distinct CDR3 sequences, 20% to 30% of them singletons. The same specimen was also included in a second study, on T cells of mothers and their children.

The sequenced sample consisted of blood. These receptors were obtained from a boy between 10 and 17 years old in good health.

This clonotype came up a few times. The chain is built from TRBV20-1 and TRBJ1-1; perhaps TRBD1 as D (6 bases). V gave up 3 bases and J gave up 3 bases, with 11 bases separating them. The length of the CDR3 is 13 residues. From germline, CDR1 is DFQATT and CDR2 SNEGSKA (reference sequence). The CDR3 DNA sequence: TGCAGTGCTAGGGTTCAGGGGTACACTGAAGCTTTCTTT. Translating gives CSARVQGYTEAFF.

The chain has TRBV6-5 and TRBJ2-3; D might be TRBD1 (5 bases). This CDR3 comprises 16 residues. Germline V CDR1 and CDR2: MNHEY, SVGAGI. The ends were cut back, 8 bases at V and 4 bases at J, with 22 bases in the middle. In DNA form, the CDR3 reads TGTGCCAGCGGAATCGGGCCAGGGCGGACCCCAGATACGCAGTATTTT. Its protein product is CASGIGPGRTPDTQYF.

This clonotype has more than one count but fewer than ten. The chain uses TRBV4-1 and TRBJ1-1, with D uncertain. The CDR3 totals 15 residues. Germline lookup yields CDR1 MGHRA and CDR2 YSYEKL. V was shortened by 2 bases and J by 1 base, with 11 bases between the two germline ends. In DNA form, the CDR3 reads TGCGCCAGCAGCCAATCTCCGCCGGGGAACACTGAAGCTTTCTTT. This sequence encodes CASSQSPPGNTEAFF.

This clonotype has more than one count but fewer than ten. V usage is TRBV29-1 and J usage is TRBJ2-1; TRBD2 matches 8 bases. The CDR3 sequence is 14 residues long. V shed 4 bases, J shed 7 bases, and the junction held 9 bases outside the gene matches. Germline assignment: CDR1 SQVTM and CDR2 ANQGSEA. The CDR3 region is CSVGLGGGGNEQFF. The CDR3 bases are TGCAGCGTTGGTCTCGGGGGGGGTGGGAATGAGCAGTTCTTC.

The V call is TRBV6-1, the J call TRBJ2-4; 8 bases map to TRBD2. Germline V lookup: CDR1 MNHNS, CDR2 SASEGT. This CDR3 comprises 16 residues. The J segment lost 5 bases and the V segment lost 9 bases, leaving 15 bases of the junction unmatched. The CDR3 DNA reads TGTGCCAGTTCCGGCCCCCGCTCAGCGGGGGAAAACATTCAGTACTTC. Amino acids: CASSGPRSAGENIQYF.

This clonotype was observed a handful of times. This sequence joins TRBV6-5 and TRBJ1-1; TRBD1 matches at 9 bases. After removal of 5 bases from V and 1 base from J, the junction contained 11 bases not matched to a gene. The CDR3 has 17 residues. CDR1 and CDR2 from the germline V gene are MNHEY and SVGAGI. The CDR3 DNA reads as TGTGCCAGCAGTACTACACAGGGGGCCGTTTGGAACACTGAAGCTTTCTTT. It codes for CASSTTQGAVWNTEAFF.

The table lists this clonotype with a few counts. The J gene is TRBJ2-1, the V gene TRBV12-3 or TRBV12-4; D gene unclear. Near its end, the DNA agrees better with TRBJ2-5, so the J call may be wrong. The CDR3 extends over 12 amino acids. CDR3 loop: CASSVNRETQYF. For the CDR3, the DNA is TGTGCCAGCAGTGTCAACCGGGAGACCCAGTACTTC.

This clonotype showed up just a few times. The J gene is TRBJ2-5, the V gene TRBV14; D not certain. The J call could be wrong; TRBJ2-1 is a better fit for the DNA end. CDR1 is SGHDN and CDR2 is FVKESK in the germline V gene. The CDR3 covers 12 residues. Here the CDR3 DNA reads TGTGCCAGCAGCCCCGGACGGATTGAGCAGTTCTTC. Its protein is CASSPGRIEQFF.

The chain employs TRBV7-3 and TRBJ2-5; no reliable D call. The J call may not be correct, given that the DNA end is closer to TRBJ2-1. The germline V gene encodes CDR1 SGHTA and CDR2 FQGTGA. This CDR3 spans 14 amino acids. The CDR3 region is CASSPGRKYNEQFF. CDR3 bases: TGTGCCAGCAGCCCCGGACGGAAATACAATGAGCAGTTCTTC.

The chain links TRBV3-1 to TRBJ2-1, with D perhaps assigned TRBD1 or TRBD2 (7 bases each). The J call is uncertain, as TRBJ2-7 better fits the DNA end. The CDR3 has 12 amino acids. CDR1 LGHDT and CDR2 YNNKEL come from the germline V gene (reference sequence). The CDR3 is CASTSGGGEQYF. The CDR3 nucleotides are TGTGCCAGCACCTCAGGGGGGGGCGAGCAGTACTTC.

This chain connects TRBV9 to TRBJ1-6; D is possibly TRBD1 (6 bases). CDR1 is SGDLS and CDR2 is YYNGEE in the germline V gene. Trimming cost V 0 bases and J 7 bases, with 11 bases left between them. This CDR3 is built from 15 residues. The CDR3 protein is CASSVALQGNSPLHF. The CDR3 nucleotides are TGTGCCAGCAGCGTAGCTCTTCAGGGGAATTCACCCCTCCACTTT. Filled out from reference TRBV9 and TRBJ1-6, the complete variable domain reads DSGVTQTPKHLITATGQRVTLRCSPRSGDLSVYWYQQSLDQGLQFLIQYYNGEERAKGNILERFSAQQFPDLHSELNLSSLELGDSALYFCASSVALQGNSPLHFGNGTRLTVT.

The gene calls are TRBV7-2 and TRBJ1-5; D is perhaps TRBD1 (5 bases). Germline lookup yields CDR1 SGHTA and CDR2 FQGNSA. The V and J ends lost 5 bases and 5 bases respectively, with 16 bases between them. CDR3 length equals 15 residues. This CDR3 is CASSLGGSQHQPQHF. CDR3 DNA sequence: TGTGCCAGCAGCCTCGGGGGGTCCCAACATCAGCCCCAGCATTTT.

The chain couples TRBV12-3 or TRBV12-4 to TRBJ2-1, with D maybe TRBD1 (5 bases). The J call may not be correct, given that the DNA end is closer to TRBJ2-7. This CDR3 has 14 amino acids. In DNA form, the CDR3 reads TGTGCCAGCAGTTTAGCGACAGACTCCTACGAGCAGTACTTC. Residues: CASSLATDSYEQYF.

The chain combines TRBV12-3 or TRBV12-4 with TRBJ1-3; the D is unclear. Trimming took off 2 bases at V and 10 bases at J, with 3 bases between the two ends. This CDR3 is 10 amino acids long. CDR3 sequence (DNA): TGTGCCAGCAGTTTACGGACCATATATTTT. Its translation is CASSLRTIYF.

This clonotype was seen only a few times. The rearrangement joins TRBV19 to TRBJ2-3; 9 positions match TRBD2. In germline, CDR1 is LNHDA, CDR2 SQIVND (reference sequence). The CDR3 contains 17 residues. The V and J ends lost 5 bases and 2 bases, in that order; junction bases with no gene match: 11. The CDR3 DNA is TGTGCCAGTAGTTCTATTCCAGCGGGGGGTTACACAGATACGCAGTATTTT. Encoded protein: CASSSIPAGGYTDTQYF.

The rearrangement uses TRBV6-6 and TRBJ2-5; 7 positions match TRBD2. J lost 4 bases, V lost 2 bases, and 1 base had no gene match. The germline gives CDR1 MNHNY, CDR2 SVGAGI (reference sequence). This CDR3 comprises 13 residues. The CDR3 here is CASSYGEGETQYF. The CDR3 bases are TGTGCCAGCAGTTACGGGGAGGGAGAGACCCAGTACTTC.

The chain carries TRBV28 and TRBJ2-7; 7 nucleotides align to TRBD1. After removal of 4 bases from V and 5 bases from J, the junction contained 8 bases not matched to a gene. This CDR3 region has 14 residues. CDR1 is MDHEN, CDR2 SYDVKM, per germline. In nucleotides, the CDR3 is TGTGCCAGCAGTTCCTACAGGGGTTGGGACGAGCAGTACTTC. This translates into CASSSYRGWDEQYF.

This chain uses TRBV11-2 with TRBJ1-3; D may be TRBD1 (5 bases). This CDR3 comprises 14 residues. The V gene lost 4 bases and the J gene lost 5 bases, with 12 bases spanning the gap. Germline loops: CDR1 SGHAT, CDR2 FQNNGV. The CDR3 here is CASSSRDLRNTIYF. CDR3 sequence (DNA): TGTGCCAGCAGCTCCAGGGATTTAAGAAACACCATATATTTT.

The rearrangement uses TRBV29-1 and TRBJ1-5, with a weak D call TRBD1 (6 bases). Germline V lookup: CDR1 SQVTM, CDR2 ANQGSEA. The CDR3 covers 13 residues. The V gene lost 6 bases and the J gene lost 0 bases, with 9 bases spanning the gap. The CDR3 DNA follows: TGCAGCGTCTACAGGGATAGCAATCAGCCCCAGCATTTT. Translation gives CSVYRDSNQPQHF.

V gene TRBV29-1 combines with J gene TRBJ1-3; D gene ambiguous. Trimming stripped 4 bases from V and 4 bases from J, with 14 bases between. Germline V gene lookup returns CDR1 SQVTM and CDR2 ANQGSEA. The CDR3 consists of 14 residues. This CDR3 is CSVAAPNPGNTIYF. The CDR3 region has the DNA TGCAGCGTTGCGGCCCCCAACCCCGGAAACACCATATATTTT.